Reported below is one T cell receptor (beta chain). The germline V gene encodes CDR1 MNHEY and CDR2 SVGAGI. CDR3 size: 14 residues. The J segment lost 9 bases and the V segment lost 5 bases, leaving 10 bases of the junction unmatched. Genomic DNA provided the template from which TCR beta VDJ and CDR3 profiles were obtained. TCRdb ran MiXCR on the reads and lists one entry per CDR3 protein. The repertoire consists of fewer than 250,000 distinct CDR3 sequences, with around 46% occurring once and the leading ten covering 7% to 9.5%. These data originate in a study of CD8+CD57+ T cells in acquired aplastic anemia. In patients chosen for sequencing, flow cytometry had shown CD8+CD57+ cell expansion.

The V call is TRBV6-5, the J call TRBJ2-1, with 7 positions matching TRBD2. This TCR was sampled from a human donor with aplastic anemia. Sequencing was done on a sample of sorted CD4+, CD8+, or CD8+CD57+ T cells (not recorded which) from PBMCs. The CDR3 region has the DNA TGTGCCAGCAGTCCAACTAGCGAGTACGGTGAGCAGTTCTTC. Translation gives CASSPTSEYGEQFF.